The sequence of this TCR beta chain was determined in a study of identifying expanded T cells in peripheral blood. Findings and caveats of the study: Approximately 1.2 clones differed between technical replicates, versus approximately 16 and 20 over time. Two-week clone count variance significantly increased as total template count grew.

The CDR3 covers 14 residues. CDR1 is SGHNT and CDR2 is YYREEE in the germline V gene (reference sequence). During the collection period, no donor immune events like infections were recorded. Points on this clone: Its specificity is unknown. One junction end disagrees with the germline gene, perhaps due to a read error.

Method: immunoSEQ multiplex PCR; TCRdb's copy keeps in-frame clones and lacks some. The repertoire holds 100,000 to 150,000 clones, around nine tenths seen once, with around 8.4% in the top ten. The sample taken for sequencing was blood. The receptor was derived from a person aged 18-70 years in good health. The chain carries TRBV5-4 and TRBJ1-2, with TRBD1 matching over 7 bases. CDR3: CASTLGDRAYGYTF. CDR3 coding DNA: TGTGCCAGCACCTTGGGAGACAGGGCCTATGGCTACACCTTC.